This T cell receptor beta chain is from a study of blood T cell repertoires in COVID-19. Looking at the study overall: T cells, B-cell-depleted T cells, or PBMCs supplied cDNA or gDNA.

Germline V lookup: CDR1 SNHLY, CDR2 FYNNEI. This CDR3 contains 16 residues. Trimming removed 4 bases from V and 3 bases from J, with 18 bases in between. Sequencing was performed with immunoSEQ multiplex PCR; in TCRdb, only in-frame clones are kept and a portion is missing. The table lists more than 350,000 clones, approximately 87% of them singletons. Participant-reported clinical history was the basis for cohort assignment. Two consecutive negative NP/OP PCR tests, clearance, or resolved symptoms defined Cohort 3 recovery. This TCR was sampled from a woman between 45 and 65 years old who had recovered from COVID-19. Sequencing input: PBMCs or T cells enriched from blood (not recorded which). The gene calls are TRBV2 and TRBJ1-2, with a tentative D call TRBD1 (5 bases). CDR3: CASSGDQGWKDYGYTF. The CDR3 DNA reads TGTGCCAGCAGTGGGGATCAGGGATGGAAGGACTATGGCTACACCTTC. Full variable domain (missing parts from reference TRBV2 and TRBJ1-2): EPEVTQTPSHQVTQMGQEVILRCVPISNHLYFYWYRQILGQKVEFLVSFYNNEISEKSEIFDDQFSVERPDGSNFTLKIRSTKLEDSAMYFCASSGDQGWKDYGYTFGSGTRLTVV.